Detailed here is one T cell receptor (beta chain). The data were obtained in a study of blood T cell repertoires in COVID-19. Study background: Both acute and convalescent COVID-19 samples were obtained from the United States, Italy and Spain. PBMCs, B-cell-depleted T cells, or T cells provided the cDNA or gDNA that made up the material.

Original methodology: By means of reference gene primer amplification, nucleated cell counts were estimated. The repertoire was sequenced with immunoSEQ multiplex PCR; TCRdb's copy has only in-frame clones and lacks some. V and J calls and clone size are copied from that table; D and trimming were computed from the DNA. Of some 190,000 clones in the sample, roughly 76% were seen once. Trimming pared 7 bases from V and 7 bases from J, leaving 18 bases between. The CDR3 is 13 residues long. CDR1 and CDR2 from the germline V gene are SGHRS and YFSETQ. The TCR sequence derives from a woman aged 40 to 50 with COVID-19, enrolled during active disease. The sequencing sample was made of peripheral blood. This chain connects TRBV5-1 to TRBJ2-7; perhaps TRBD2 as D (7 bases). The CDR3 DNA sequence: TGCGCCAGCTTTCAGCGGGACAACGGGGAGCAGTACTTC. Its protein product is CASFQRDNGEQYF.